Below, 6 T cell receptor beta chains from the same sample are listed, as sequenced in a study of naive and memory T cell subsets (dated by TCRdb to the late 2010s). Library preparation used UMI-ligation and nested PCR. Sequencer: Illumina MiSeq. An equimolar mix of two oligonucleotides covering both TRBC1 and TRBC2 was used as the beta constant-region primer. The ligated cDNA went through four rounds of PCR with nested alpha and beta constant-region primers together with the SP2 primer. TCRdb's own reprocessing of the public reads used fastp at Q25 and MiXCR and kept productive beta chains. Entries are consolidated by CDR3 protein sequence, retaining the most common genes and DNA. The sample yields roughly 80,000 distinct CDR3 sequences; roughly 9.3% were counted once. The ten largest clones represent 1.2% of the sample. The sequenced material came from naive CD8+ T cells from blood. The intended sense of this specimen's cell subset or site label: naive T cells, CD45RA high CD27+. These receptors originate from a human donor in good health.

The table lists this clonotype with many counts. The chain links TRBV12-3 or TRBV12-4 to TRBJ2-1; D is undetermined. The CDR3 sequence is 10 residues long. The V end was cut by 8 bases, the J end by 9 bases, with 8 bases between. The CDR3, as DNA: TGTGCCAGCGGGTTAGGTGAGCAGTTCTTC. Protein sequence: CASGLGEQFF.

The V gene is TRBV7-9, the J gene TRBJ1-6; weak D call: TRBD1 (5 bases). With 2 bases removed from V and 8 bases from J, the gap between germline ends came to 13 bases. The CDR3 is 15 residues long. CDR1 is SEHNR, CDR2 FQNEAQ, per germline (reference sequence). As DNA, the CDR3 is TGTGCCAGCAGCTTAAGGGGCGGTGGAGATTCACCCCTCCACTTT. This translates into CASSLRGGGDSPLHF.

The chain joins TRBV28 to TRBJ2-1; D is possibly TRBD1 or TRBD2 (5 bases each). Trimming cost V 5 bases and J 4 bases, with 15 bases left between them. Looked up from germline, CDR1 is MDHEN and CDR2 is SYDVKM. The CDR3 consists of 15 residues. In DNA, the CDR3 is TGTGCCAGCAGTGCCCTGGGGGTGGGGTACAATGAGCAGTTCTTC. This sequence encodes CASSALGVGYNEQFF.

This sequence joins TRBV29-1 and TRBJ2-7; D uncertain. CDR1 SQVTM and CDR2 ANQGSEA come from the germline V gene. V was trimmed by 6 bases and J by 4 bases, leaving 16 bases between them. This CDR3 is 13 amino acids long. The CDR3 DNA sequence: TGCAGCGTCGCGCCGGGCCCTCTTTACGAGCAGTACTTC. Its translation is CSVAPGPLYEQYF.

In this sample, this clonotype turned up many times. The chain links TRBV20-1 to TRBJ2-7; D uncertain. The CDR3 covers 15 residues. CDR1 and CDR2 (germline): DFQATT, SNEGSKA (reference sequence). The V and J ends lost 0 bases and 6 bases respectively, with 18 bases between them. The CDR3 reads CSARDPTEDLREQYF. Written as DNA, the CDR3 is TGCAGTGCTAGAGATCCAACGGAAGACCTTCGCGAGCAGTACTTC.

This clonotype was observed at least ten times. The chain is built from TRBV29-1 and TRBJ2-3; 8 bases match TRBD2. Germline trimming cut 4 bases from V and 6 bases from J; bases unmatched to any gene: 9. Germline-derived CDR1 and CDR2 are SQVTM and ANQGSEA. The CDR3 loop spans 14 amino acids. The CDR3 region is CSVGRLALGDTQYF. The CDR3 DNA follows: TGCAGCGTTGGCCGACTAGCGCTAGGGGATACGCAGTATTTT.